This T cell receptor beta chain derives from a study of ipilimumab plus nivolumab after autologous stem cell transplantation. Looking at the study overall: The DLBCL group included primary refractory and relapsed cases.

Trimming removed 2 bases from V and 4 bases from J, with 11 bases in between. There are 15 residues in the CDR3. Germline V gene lookup returns CDR1 MNHEY and CDR2 SVGAGI. Of note for this clone: What it binds is unknown.

Whole-study findings and limits: Per the authors, repertoire, Treg and microbiota data justify further study.

TCRdb's table, derived via immunoSEQ multiplex PCR, lists solely in-frame clones and lacks some. The table includes 8,000 to 11,000 clones, approximately 72% detected once. Patients got ipilimumab 1 mg/kg beginning 14 to 28 days post-transplant. This material consisted of PBMCs, taken in a trial of ipilimumab plus nivolumab as post-transplant consolidation. This TCR came from a male donor with diffuse large B-cell lymphoma. The chain carries TRBV6-5 and TRBJ2-2, with D possibly TRBD2 on 6 matching bases. CDR3 DNA sequence: TGTGCCAGCAGTTACGTGGGGGGTCCCACCGGGGAGCTGTTTTTT. Translated, it gives CASSYVGGPTGELFF.